The rows below give T cell receptor beta chains drawn from one sample of a study of OX40 agonist ivuxolimab in advanced cancers. Libraries were prepared by immunoSEQ multiplex PCR; TCRdb keeps only in-frame clonotypes and omits some of them. Counted here are approximately 70,000 clones, around 88% occurring once; the ten biggest clones make up approximately 0.86%. The sequenced sample was CD4+ or CD8+ T cells sorted from blood, obtained in a trial of the OX40 agonist ivuxolimab. The origin of the receptors is an adult with an advanced solid tumor such as melanoma, head and neck, liver or kidney cancer. Each CDR3 is given with its conserved first and last residue. The order of the fields is D gene, clone size, V gene, J gene, CDR3 protein, CDR3 DNA. The D gene is left open where the match is weak. The size field is filled for only some rows; it gives once, few, many or a size class.

TRBD2	NA	TRBV28	TRBJ2-1	CASSLRLAGGPGQFF	TGTGCCAGCAGTCTGCGACTAGCGGGGGGGCCGGGGCAGTTCTTC
NA	NA	TRBV19	TRBJ1-6	CASSLPSTGNNSPLHF	TGTGCCAGTAGTCTACCCTCGACGGGTAACAATTCACCCCTCCACTTT
NA	NA	TRBV7-2	TRBJ2-3	CASSLRKSTDTQYF	TGTGCCAGCAGCCTACGAAAAAGTACAGATACGCAGTATTTT
TRBD2	NA	TRBV19	TRBJ2-7	CASSKLAGGFYEQYF	TGTGCCAGTAGCAAGCTAGCGGGAGGTTTCTACGAGCAGTACTTC
TRBD2	NA	TRBV18	TRBJ2-1	CASSMGLHLYNEQFF	TGTGCCAGCTCAATGGGACTACACCTCTACAATGAGCAGTTCTTC
NA	NA	TRBV6-1	TRBJ1-2	CASSELTGTYGYTF	TGTGCCAGCAGTGAACTTACAGGGACCTATGGCTACACCTTC
NA	NA	TRBV28	TRBJ1-1	CASSFVPNTEAFF	TGTGCCAGCAGTTTTGTTCCGAACACTGAAGCTTTCTTT
TRBD1	once	TRBV6-4	TRBJ2-1	CASSHRGLSSYNEQFF	TGTGCCAGCAGCCACAGGGGCCTAAGCTCCTACAATGAGCAGTTCTTC
TRBD2	NA	TRBV6-1	TRBJ2-7	CASRGLAGAGEQYF	TGTGCCAGCAGGGGGCTAGCGGGAGCAGGGGAGCAGTACTTC
TRBD2	NA	TRBV7-2	TRBJ2-7	CASSFKRGKLASLSYEQYF	TGTGCCAGCAGTTTCAAGCGGGGAAAGCTAGCCTCGTTATCCTACGAGCAGTACTTC
TRBD1	NA	TRBV6-1	TRBJ1-1	CASSEPGRGQGPEAFF	TGTGCCAGCAGTGAGCCTGGCCGAGGACAGGGCCCTGAAGCTTTCTTT
TRBD1	NA	TRBV29-1	TRBJ2-1	CSVARDSHNEQFF	TGCAGCGTGGCCCGGGACAGTCACAATGAGCAGTTCTTC
NA	NA	TRBV27	TRBJ2-7	CASSAKPGSLEQYF	TGTGCCAGCAGCGCGAAACCGGGATCTTTGGAGCAGTACTTC
TRBD2	once	TRBV11-1	TRBJ2-2	CASSPSGSNTGELFF	TGTGCCAGCAGCCCTAGCGGGAGTAACACCGGGGAGCTGTTTTTT
NA	NA	TRBV28	TRBJ2-7	CASSFHLSDTSSYEQYF	TGTGCCAGCAGTTTCCACCTATCGGACACGAGCTCCTACGAGCAGTACTTC
TRBD1	NA	TRBV6-5	TRBJ1-2	CASSGQGPNYGYTF	TGTGCCAGCAGTGGACAGGGGCCAAACTATGGCTACACCTTC